This T cell receptor beta chain derives from a study of response to subunit inactivated influenza vaccine. TCRdb re-called the RT-PCR reads with MiXCR, one entry per CDR3 protein. Of 450,000 to 600,000 distinct CDR3 sequences detected, approximately 7.7% appear once; the ten largest clones hold roughly 13%. Trimming took 0 bases from V and 7 from J, leaving 8 bases between them. CDR3 length equals 13 residues. Germline CDR1 is SGHKS and CDR2 is YYEKEE (reference sequence). This clonotype was observed at least ten times. The chain links TRBV5-5 to TRBJ1-5; D gene ambiguous. This TCR came from a man aged 45 to 70 who received an inactivated influenza vaccine. Sequences were derived from PBMCs from blood, sampled less than 30 months after vaccination. The CDR3: CASSLGSQQPQHF. CDR3 DNA: TGTGCCAGCAGCTTGGGGTCACAGCAGCCCCAGCATTTT.